This entry lists 21 T cell receptor beta chains sequenced from one sample in a study of shared clonotypes between healthy human individuals. Produced via immunoSEQ multiplex PCR; TCRdb's table is partial and in-frame only. In the table there are some 2.3 million clones, 80% to 95% of which are singletons. The sample consisted of naive CD4+ T cells from PBMCs. Indicated subset: CD45RA+ positively selected. The receptors derive from a man younger than 30 in good health. Some clones in this sample may be carry-over from other donors' samples.

The chain is built from TRBV6-5 and TRBJ2-1; 8 nucleotides align to TRBD2. Germline CDR1 and CDR2: MNHEY and SVGAGI. J was trimmed by 7 bases and V by 7 bases; bases with no gene match: 12. This CDR3 comprises 15 residues. CDR3: CASKGTGGPRNEQFF. The CDR3, as DNA: TGTGCCAGCAAGGGAACGGGAGGGCCGCGGAATGAGCAGTTCTTC.

The CDR3, as DNA: TGTGCCAGCTCAAGTGGCAGTAGCAATCAGCCCCAGCATTTT. It codes for CASSSGSSNQPQHF. The chain carries TRBV18 and TRBJ1-5, with D unclear. Germline V gene lookup returns CDR1 KGHSH and CDR2 LQKENI. With 5 bases removed from V and 0 bases from J, the gap between germline ends came to 8 bases. The CDR3 length is 14 residues.

This clone was picked up one time. The rearrangement uses TRBV5-4 and TRBJ2-2; D uncertain. V lost 7 bases and J 6 bases, leaving 13 bases between the germline ends. The CDR3 spans 13 residues. In germline, CDR1 is SGHNT, CDR2 YYREEE (reference sequence). For the CDR3, the DNA is TGTGCCAGCGGTCTAGGCCCACCCGGGGAGCTGTTTTTT. It yields the protein CASGLGPPGELFF.

V is TRBV6-5 and J is TRBJ2-7; no clear D. Looked up from germline, CDR1 is MNHEY and CDR2 is SVGAGI. V was pared by 0 bases and J by 0 bases, with 9 bases between. This CDR3 has 15 amino acids. The CDR3 region has the DNA TGTGCCAGCAGTTACTCATCCGATTACTCCTACGAGCAGTACTTC. It yields the protein CASSYSSDYSYEQYF.

The CDR3 spells CASSYWQNTGELFF. Here the CDR3 DNA reads TGTGCCAGCAGTTACTGGCAGAACACCGGGGAGCTGTTTTTT. This chain joins TRBV6-5 and TRBJ2-2; the D is unclear. Germline values: CDR1 MNHEY, CDR2 SVGAGI. The ends were cut back, 1 base at V and 1 base at J, with 4 bases in the middle. This CDR3 is built from 14 residues.

Concerning this clone itself: The identical CDR3 is also encoded by other nucleotide sequences in the sample. The chain is built from TRBV5-6 and TRBJ1-5, with D tentatively TRBD1 (5 bases). Looked up from germline, CDR1 is SGHDT and CDR2 is YYEEEE. CDR3 length: 13 residues. Trimming took off 4 bases at V and 3 bases at J, with 8 bases between the two ends. For the CDR3, the DNA is TGTGCCAGCAGCCTAGGGACCAATCAGCCCCAGCATTTT. Amino acid sequence: CASSLGTNQPQHF.

The V call is TRBV19, the J call TRBJ1-5, with D tentatively TRBD1 (6 bases). Germline CDR1 is LNHDA and CDR2 is SQIVND (reference sequence). The CDR3 is 16 residues long. V shed 1 base and J shed 5 bases, with 15 bases lying between them. The CDR3 is CASSIGPGAFDQPQHF. CDR3 bases: TGTGCCAGTAGTATAGGACCGGGGGCTTTCGATCAGCCCCAGCATTTT.

In its sample, this clone was seen a few times. The rearrangement uses TRBV19 and TRBJ1-1; D is uncertain. Germline values: CDR1 LNHDA, CDR2 SQIVND (reference sequence). V gave up 8 bases and J gave up 1 base, with 11 bases separating them. The CDR3 is made up of 13 amino acids. CDR3 sequence: CASGSARNTEAFF. The CDR3 region has the DNA TGTGCCAGTGGGTCGGCGAGGAACACTGAAGCTTTCTTT.

The V and J genes are TRBV19 and TRBJ1-2; D remains unclear. The CDR3 extends over 14 amino acids. Looked up from germline, CDR1 is LNHDA and CDR2 is SQIVND (reference sequence). Trimming cost V 6 bases and J 8 bases, with 19 bases left between them. DNA for the CDR3: TGTGCCAGTAGAAGGGAAGGTCGCGAAAAAGGCTACACCTTC. This gives the protein CASRREGREKGYTF. Drawing the rest from reference TRBV19 and TRBJ1-2, the complete variable domain is DGGITQSPKYLFRKEGQNVTLSCEQNLNHDAMYWYRQDPGQGLRLIYYSQIVNDFQKGDIAEGYSVSREKKESFPLTVTSAQKNPTAFYLCASRREGREKGYTFGSGTRLTVV.

This clone is a singleton in its sample. The chain employs TRBV5-8 and TRBJ2-2; TRBD1 matches at 10 bases. Germline loops: CDR1 SGHTS, CDR2 YDEGEE. J gave up 4 bases and V 2 bases, and 5 bases lay outside the gene matches. The CDR3 is 16 residues long. CDR3 sequence: CASSFPGQGSTGELFF. CDR3 coding DNA: TGTGCCAGCAGCTTTCCGGGACAGGGGAGCACCGGGGAGCTGTTTTTT.

This chain connects TRBV28 to TRBJ2-2; 8 bases are shared with TRBD2. After removal of 1 base from V and 5 bases from J, the junction contained 3 bases not matched to a gene. This CDR3 spans 15 amino acids. Germline-derived CDR1 and CDR2 are MDHEN and SYDVKM. The CDR3 reads CASSLSQRGTGELFF. The CDR3 nucleotides read TGTGCCAGCAGTTTATCACAGCGGGGGACCGGGGAGCTGTTTTTT.

This sequence joins TRBV29-1 and TRBJ1-2; no definite D call. The CDR3 is 11 amino acids. V was clipped by 5 bases and J by 5 bases, with 9 bases between them. Germline V gives CDR1 SQVTM, CDR2 ANQGSEA. The CDR3 DNA follows: TGCAGCGTTAATGAAGCGTATGGCTACACCTTC. Encoded protein: CSVNEAYGYTF.

The chain carries TRBV6-6 and TRBJ2-7; D may be TRBD2 (6 bases). The CDR3 spans 16 residues. Trimming shortened V by 4 bases and J by 7 bases, and 23 bases separated the two germline ends. Germline V gene sequence: CDR1 MNHNY, CDR2 SVGAGI (reference sequence). Here the CDR3 reads CASSWPLASALREQYF. The CDR3 DNA reads as TGTGCCAGCAGTTGGCCGCTAGCGTCTGCCTTACGTGAGCAGTACTTC.

The chain employs TRBV28 and TRBJ1-1; 8 bases map to TRBD1. The V segment lost 2 bases and the J segment 1 base; nucleotides outside the gene matches: 6. The CDR3 is 16 residues long. Germline V gives CDR1 MDHEN, CDR2 SYDVKM. CDR3 residues: CASSLRQGARNTEAFF. As DNA, the CDR3 is TGTGCCAGCAGTTTACGCCAGGGGGCGCGGAACACTGAAGCTTTCTTT.

The gene calls are TRBV27 and TRBJ1-1; the match to TRBD1 covers 8 bases. This CDR3 is 16 amino acids long. The germline V gene has CDR1 MNHEY and CDR2 SMNVEV (reference sequence). With 1 base clipped from V and 5 bases from J, the junction kept 9 bases outside the gene matches. As DNA, the CDR3 is TGTGCCAGCAGTTTATTTCCCCGGACAGGGAAAACTGAAGCTTTCTTT. Its protein is CASSLFPRTGKTEAFF.

V and J are TRBV18 and TRBJ2-5; 8 bases map to TRBD1. This CDR3 spans 14 amino acids. Germline V gene sequence: CDR1 KGHSH, CDR2 LQKENI. V was clipped by 1 base and J by 4 bases; unmatched bases: 2. The chain's CDR3 is CASSPRQGPETQYF. CDR3 DNA sequence: TGTGCCAGCTCACCACGACAGGGGCCAGAGACCCAGTACTTC.

A single count supports this clone. The chain joins TRBV6-6 to TRBJ1-5; TRBD1 aligns across 9 bases. V dropped 6 bases and J dropped 6; count of bases not matched to a gene: 6. The V gene's germline CDR1 is MNHNY and CDR2 SVGAGI (reference sequence). The CDR3 covers 14 residues. Here the CDR3 reads CASRPGQGSQPQHF. The CDR3 region has the DNA TGTGCCAGCAGACCGGGACAGGGTAGTCAGCCCCAGCATTTT.

The chain links TRBV2 to TRBJ1-1, with 7 bases lining up with TRBD1. V lost 7 bases and J lost 10; bases outside the gene matches: 9. Germline lookup yields CDR1 SNHLY and CDR2 FYNNEI. The CDR3 has 12 residues. The CDR3 DNA reads TGTGCCAGCAACAACAGGGGCATCGGAGCTTTCTTT. Its translation is CASNNRGIGAFF.

Regarding this clone: The identical CDR3 is also encoded by other nucleotide sequences in the sample. V is TRBV9 and J is TRBJ2-3, with D unresolved. V gave up 2 bases and J gave up 1 base, with 5 bases separating them. CDR3 length: 13 residues. Germline V gene data show CDR1 as SGDLS and CDR2 as YYNGEE. The CDR3 DNA sequence: TGTGCCAGCAGCGTTCGGGGCACAGATACGCAGTATTTT. Protein sequence: CASSVRGTDTQYF.

V usage is TRBV19 and J usage is TRBJ2-1; TRBD2 aligns across 9 bases. Trimming cost V 6 bases and J 3 bases; bases outside gene matches: 9. CDR3 length: 16 amino acids. The germline V gene encodes CDR1 LNHDA and CDR2 SQIVND (reference sequence). CDR3 in amino acids: CASRALSGSDYNEQFF. The CDR3 nucleotides are TGTGCCAGTAGGGCCCTTAGCGGGAGCGACTACAATGAGCAGTTCTTC.

This clone was counted between two and nine times. V usage is TRBV7-9 and J usage is TRBJ1-1; D may be TRBD1 (6 bases). CDR1 is SEHNR and CDR2 is FQNEAQ in the germline V gene (reference sequence). The CDR3 loop spans 14 amino acids. Trimming cost V 0 bases and J 4 bases, with 9 bases left between them. CDR3 loop: CASSLAGRGTEAFF. As DNA, the CDR3 is TGTGCCAGCAGCTTAGCGGGCAGGGGCACTGAAGCTTTCTTT.